This entry describes one T cell receptor beta chain. This clonotype occurred a few times. Its antigen has not been determined. It has no much larger one-base neighbor in the sample; base qualities were not kept. These data originate in a study of identical twins (dated by TCRdb to the mid-2010s). Concerning the study at large: To test whether fetal clonotypes persist, this study deep-sequenced TCR alpha and beta repertoires from monozygotic twins, from unrelated adults of various ages, and from cord blood. Replicate twin experiments were performed at different times using different library preparation protocols to rule out contamination. What the research found in general, with its limitations: Invariant T cells such as MAIT and iNKT could partly confound zero-insertion analyses, though diverse VJ usage argued against this for most clonotypes. In monozygotic twins, recombination models systematically underestimated out-of-frame TCR alpha sharing, but the models matched the sharing seen between unrelated individuals. A weaker excess of twin sharing was found in beta out-of-frame sequences because the signal-to-noise ratio was lowered by fewer shared sequences. Because the same donors could not be followed over many years, conclusions were based on cross-sectional statistical analysis. Fewer insertions were carried by abundant cord blood beta clonotypes, a similar but weaker trend appeared in young adult naive repertoires, and no such trend appeared in memory repertoires. Compared with coincidental sharing between unrelated individuals, an excess of low generation-probability sequences was observed among out-of-frame TCR alpha sequences shared between twins.

Measured from the cysteine to the phenylalanine, the CDR3 is 13 residues long. The entry retains the CDR3 DNA only, 39 bases that are in frame from base 1. CDR1 and CDR2 were assigned from the germline V gene as LGHNA and YSLEER. Between the V and J ends, shortened by 2 bases and 4 bases respectively, the junction contains 7 bases. Every donor was a healthy Caucasian. Three pairs of female monozygotic twins, all aged 18 to 29 years, were included in the twin cohort. Miltenyi CD45RO+ enrichment and human naive T-cell isolation kits were used to isolate memory (CD45RO+) and naive T cells from PBMC. Libraries came from 5' RACE. Sequenced on an Illumina HiSeq 2000. Template switching introduced a universal primer binding site; the final cDNA contained a unique molecular identifier, enabling accurate counting of TCR cDNA molecules. Specific primers in the conserved constant-segment region were used to synthesize first-strand cDNA for the TCR alpha and beta chains. To control for contamination, every cDNA library was double barcoded, receiving both a SMART-Mk sample barcode and Illumina barcodes. TruSeq adapter sequences, together with Illumina sample barcodes, were added in two successive PCR steps. TCR alpha and beta cDNA libraries were sequenced on the Illumina HiSeq platform with custom primers. The paper's processing steps were these. Unique molecular identifiers were extracted from raw reads with MiGEC, and CDR3 positions were determined with MiXCR. Recombination models were inferred per individual with the repgenHMM and IGoR tools using an EM algorithm. Shared clonotypes were analyzed with the tcR package in R, and sharing was normalized by the product of cloneset sizes. Out-of-frame nonproductive sequences were analyzed to study raw recombination free of thymic and clonal selection effects. Using fastp trimming at Q25 and MiXCR clonotype assembly, TCRdb reanalyzed the public sequencing data and kept in-frame beta chains. Rows are unified per CDR3 protein, each entry keeping the most common DNA and genes. TCRdb, rather than the study authors, made the V and J calls. Across this sample there are about 220,000 distinct CDR3 sequences, with about 7.5% seen only once. The ten largest clonotypes hold 1.9% of the sample.

This same sample was also taken into another study, of yellow fever vaccine responses in identical twins. The second study also describes: The T cell response to vaccination in identical twins was reported by the authors to appear partly convergent and partly personalized. In identical twins, the study followed T cell clones that responded to the vaccine with precision.

The receptor was derived from a woman younger than 30 in good health. What was sequenced was memory (CD45RO+) T cells sorted from blood. What the cell subset or site label conveys for this sample: CD45RO+ enriched T cells. The rearranged chain carries TRBV4-3 and TRBJ2-3; no D gene can be assigned with confidence. The sequenced DNA is TGCGCCAGCAGCCAACTTCACCCAGATACGCAGTATTTT. It is translated as CASSQLHPDTQYF.